The 4 T cell receptor beta chains presented below share a single source sample, sequenced in a study of blood T cell repertoires in COVID-19. Using immunoSEQ multiplex PCR, the repertoire was profiled, and TCRdb retains in-frame clones only, with some absent. In the table there are roughly 410,000 clones, around 87% of which are singletons. The sample comprised peripheral blood. The receptors stem from a woman aged 55-70 years with COVID-19, enrolled during active disease.

The CDR3 here is CTLPDSYEQYF. Written as DNA, the CDR3 is TGCACCCTCCCAGACTCCTACGAGCAGTACTTC. The chain has TRBV10-1 and TRBJ2-7; D is unclear. Germline V gives CDR1 WNHNN, CDR2 SYGVQD (reference sequence). This CDR3 is 11 amino acids long.

The chain links TRBV6-6 to TRBJ2-2; possible D gene TRBD1, 5 bases. CDR3 length: 15 amino acids. Germline V lookup: CDR1 MNHNY, CDR2 SVGAGI (reference sequence). V lost 2 bases and J 0 bases, leaving 7 bases between the germline ends. The CDR3 DNA reads as TGTGCCAGCAGTTACCAGGGCCCGAACACCGGGGAGCTGTTTTTT. Protein sequence: CASSYQGPNTGELFF.

The chain links TRBV4-1 to TRBJ2-7; TRBD1 agrees at 7 bases. Per the germline V gene, CDR1 is MGHRA and CDR2 is YSYEKL. V lost 0 bases, J lost 2 bases, and 4 bases stayed unmatched. The CDR3 totals 15 residues. The CDR3 DNA sequence: TGCGCCAGCAGCCAAGACAGGGGGACAACCTACGAGCAGTACTTC. Its translation: CASSQDRGTTYEQYF.

This chain uses TRBV13 with TRBJ1-2, with no clear D. Germline CDR1 reads PRHDT; CDR2 reads FYEKMQ (reference sequence). The CDR3 has 13 residues. V gave up 4 bases and J gave up 1 base, with 7 bases separating them. The CDR3 protein is CASSSRGNYGYTF. The CDR3 nucleotides read TGTGCCAGCAGCTCGCGGGGTAACTATGGCTACACCTTC.